These 26 T cell receptor beta chains originate from one sample sequenced in a study of technical replicates of blood from a handful of donors. The protocol was immunoSEQ multiplex PCR, while the TCRdb copy is restricted to in-frame clones and leaves out a portion. The sample includes tens of thousands of clones, around 96% of them seen just once. Sequencing used T cells isolated from PBMCs. Receptor source: a human donor in good health.

The genes are TRBV6-1 and TRBJ2-3; 7 positions match TRBD2. V lost 2 bases and J lost 0; bases outside the gene matches: 5. This CDR3 has 16 residues. Per the germline V gene, CDR1 is MNHNS and CDR2 is SASEGT. In DNA, the CDR3 is TGTGCCAGCAGTGAACCGGGCGGGAGTAGCACAGATACGCAGTATTTT. It codes for CASSEPGGSSTDTQYF.

The V and J genes are TRBV2 and TRBJ2-7; the D is unclear. V gave up 2 bases and J gave up 12 bases, with 17 bases separating them. The V gene's germline CDR1 is SNHLY and CDR2 FYNNEI. The CDR3 covers 13 residues. For the CDR3, the DNA is TGTGCCAGCAGTGAATCCGGCAGACTGGAAAGGTACTTC. Translation gives CASSESGRLERYF.

A single count supports this clone. This sequence joins TRBV23-1 and TRBJ2-7; 9 positions agree with TRBD1. TRBV23-1 is assigned to the ORF class and has an uncertain function. This CDR3 has 15 residues. V lost 2 bases, J lost 1 base, and 3 bases stayed unmatched. The CDR3 DNA is TGCGCCAGCAGTCAAGCGGGGACAGGGTCCTACGAGCAGTACTTC. Translated: CASSQAGTGSYEQYF.

The CDR3: CASRTDGTSRETQYF. The CDR3 DNA is TGTGCCAGCAGGACCGACGGGACTAGCCGAGAGACCCAGTACTTC. The chain links TRBV27 to TRBJ2-5; TRBD2 agrees at 9 bases. Germline V gene data show CDR1 as MNHEY and CDR2 as SMNVEV (reference sequence). V lost 6 bases, J lost 4 bases, and 9 bases stayed unmatched. This CDR3 has 15 amino acids.

The gene calls are TRBV9 and TRBJ2-1; the D gene is possibly TRBD1 (5 bases). The length of the CDR3 is 14 residues. V was shortened by 3 bases and J by 4 bases, with 11 bases between the two germline ends. Germline lookup yields CDR1 SGDLS and CDR2 YYNGEE. The CDR3 is CASSARQTYNEQFF. The CDR3 DNA reads TGTGCCAGCAGCGCGAGACAGACTTACAATGAGCAGTTCTTC.

This chain uses TRBV11-3 with TRBJ2-7; D unresolved. Germline lookup yields CDR1 SGHNT and CDR2 YENEEA. Trimming pared 5 bases from V and 4 bases from J, leaving 12 bases between. The CDR3 consists of 13 residues. In DNA form, the CDR3 reads TGTGCCAGCAGCGCACGACAAAAGTACGAGCAGTACTTC. It specifies CASSARQKYEQYF.

The rearrangement links TRBV7-9 to TRBJ1-1; 7 bases line up with TRBD1. The CDR3 spans 18 residues. Trimming took 5 bases from V and 4 from J; bases not matched to a gene: 19. The germline V gene has CDR1 SEHNR and CDR2 FQNEAQ (reference sequence). The CDR3 DNA sequence: TGTGCCAGCAGCGAAACCGGGACAGCCTCCCCGGTGAGCACTGAAGCTTTCTTT. Translating gives CASSETGTASPVSTEAFF. Full variable domain (rest looked up from reference TRBV7-9 and TRBJ1-1): DTGVSQNPRHKITKRGQNVTFRCDPISEHNRLYWYRQTLGQGPEFLTYFQNEAQLEKSRLLSDRFSAERPKGSFSTLEIQRTEQGDSAMYLCASSETGTASPVSTEAFFGQGTRLTVV.

The DNA of the CDR3 is TGTGCCAGCAGACCCCGGGGGATATATGGCTACACCTTC. This sequence encodes CASRPRGIYGYTF. The chain recombines TRBV27 with TRBJ1-2; D possibly corresponds to TRBD1 (5 bases). V lost 6 bases and J lost 5, with 13 bases in between. Germline V lookup: CDR1 MNHEY, CDR2 SMNVEV (reference sequence). The CDR3 loop spans 13 amino acids.

The chain is built from TRBV6-5 and TRBJ1-6; D is ambiguous. Germline loops: CDR1 MNHEY, CDR2 SVGAGI. This CDR3 comprises 16 residues. Between the trimmed V and J ends, which lost 3 bases and 0 bases, there was a span of 9 bases. This CDR3 reads CASSYELSSYNSPLHF. CDR3 coding DNA: TGTGCCAGCAGTTATGAGCTGAGCTCCTATAATTCACCCCTCCACTTT.

This clone has just one count. The rearrangement joins TRBV19 to TRBJ1-2; 10 nucleotides align to TRBD1. The CDR3 extends over 17 amino acids. Trimming took 5 bases from V and 5 from J; bases not matched to a gene: 14. Germline CDR1 and CDR2: LNHDA and SQIVND (reference sequence). CDR3 sequence: CASSAPGQGPTLYGYTF. CDR3 nucleotides: TGTGCCAGTAGTGCCCCGGGACAGGGGCCAACCTTGTATGGCTACACCTTC.

The chain has TRBV2 and TRBJ2-1, with TRBD2 matching 10 bases. Trimming took 5 bases from V and 2 from J; bases not matched to a gene: 6. Germline values: CDR1 SNHLY, CDR2 FYNNEI. The CDR3 consists of 16 residues. CDR3 in amino acids: CASSRLAGVTYNEQFF. Here the CDR3 DNA reads TGTGCCAGCAGTCGACTAGCGGGCGTCACCTACAATGAGCAGTTCTTC.

The chain combines TRBV19 with TRBJ2-1, with D possibly being TRBD2 (5 bases). CDR3 length: 12 residues. Germline CDR1 and CDR2: LNHDA and SQIVND (reference sequence). The V gene lost 7 bases and the J gene lost 8 bases, with 12 bases spanning the gap. The CDR3 here is CASKASIDEQFF. CDR3 nucleotides: TGTGCCAGTAAGGCTAGCATCGATGAGCAGTTCTTC.

This rearrangement joins TRBV5-1 to TRBJ2-7; TRBD1 matches at 11 bases. Per the germline V gene, CDR1 is SGHRS and CDR2 is YFSETQ. CDR3 length equals 15 residues. The trim removed 0 bases at V and 5 bases at J, leaving 4 bases unmatched. The CDR3 region is CASSLAGTGGDEQYF. For the CDR3, the DNA is TGCGCCAGCAGCTTGGCCGGGACAGGGGGGGACGAGCAGTACTTC.

The chain carries TRBV29-1 and TRBJ2-2, with 8 nucleotides matching TRBD2. Germline values: CDR1 SQVTM, CDR2 ANQGSEA. The V gene end was trimmed by 6 bases and the J gene end by 9 bases; junction bases not matched to a gene: 6. This CDR3 has 12 amino acids. Here the CDR3 DNA reads TGCAGCGTCTCACGGGGGGGCCGGGAGCTGTTTTTT. Protein: CSVSRGGRELFF.

The CDR3 is CASSEASELYEQYF. DNA of the CDR3: TGTGCCAGCAGTGAAGCGTCTGAACTTTACGAGCAGTACTTC. The chain links TRBV6-1 to TRBJ2-7; D not certain. CDR3 size: 14 residues. Germline V gene sequence: CDR1 MNHNS, CDR2 SASEGT. With 0 bases removed from V and 4 bases from J, the gap between germline ends came to 10 bases.

V gene TRBV30 combines with J gene TRBJ2-7; 11 bases match TRBD1. CDR1 and CDR2 from the germline V gene are GTSNPN and SVGIG (reference sequence). This CDR3 comprises 14 residues. J was trimmed by 3 bases and V by 0 bases; bases with no gene match: 1. The DNA for the CDR3 is TGTGCCTGGAGTGTAGGGACAGGGGGCTACGAGCAGTACTTC. Its translation: CAWSVGTGGYEQYF.

The genes are TRBV27 and TRBJ2-1; 13 bases line up with TRBD2. This CDR3 contains 14 residues. V lost 7 bases and J lost 9; bases outside the gene matches: 6. Germline assignment: CDR1 MNHEY and CDR2 SMNVEV (reference sequence). The CDR3 DNA sequence: TGTGCCAGCAACCCGGGACTAGCGGGACTTGAGCAGTTCTTC. Translated: CASNPGLAGLEQFF.

The CDR3 reads CASSLALGVNYGYTF. The CDR3 DNA follows: TGTGCCAGCAGCTTAGCCCTAGGGGTTAACTATGGCTACACCTTC. V usage is TRBV7-2 and J usage is TRBJ1-2; D might be TRBD1 (5 bases). Germline V gives CDR1 SGHTA, CDR2 FQGNSA. The CDR3 extends over 15 amino acids. V lost 0 bases, J lost 1 base, and 9 bases lay in between.

The genes are TRBV5-6 and TRBJ2-3; D not resolved. This CDR3 contains 15 residues. The germline V gene encodes CDR1 SGHDT and CDR2 YYEEEE. The V end was cut by 0 bases, the J end by 8 bases, with 16 bases between. CDR3 sequence: CASSLVRSDAGTQYF. In nucleotides, the CDR3 is TGTGCCAGCAGCTTGGTAAGGTCAGATGCAGGTACGCAGTATTTT.

This clone has only a few counts. The chain is built from TRBV28 and TRBJ1-2; tentative D call: TRBD1 (5 bases). This CDR3 contains 13 residues. CDR1 is MDHEN and CDR2 is SYDVKM in the germline V gene. The V end was cut by 7 bases, the J end by 4 bases, with 13 bases between. For the CDR3, the DNA is TGTGCCAGCATCGGGGGGGACCTCTATGGCTACACCTTC. Protein sequence: CASIGGDLYGYTF.

This sequence joins TRBV19 and TRBJ2-7; perhaps TRBD2 as D (6 bases). The germline gives CDR1 LNHDA, CDR2 SQIVND (reference sequence). Trimming took off 2 bases at V and 5 bases at J, with 19 bases between the two ends. CDR3 length equals 16 residues. CDR3 loop: CASSILAQSPIHEQYF. CDR3 nucleotide sequence: TGTGCCAGTAGTATACTAGCGCAATCTCCCATCCACGAGCAGTACTTC.

The chain combines TRBV27 with TRBJ2-1; TRBD2 matches at 7 bases. The CDR3 is made up of 16 amino acids. The J segment lost 5 bases and the V segment lost 5 bases, leaving 12 bases of the junction unmatched. Germline V gives CDR1 MNHEY, CDR2 SMNVEV (reference sequence). CDR3 protein: CASSPTGTIGHNEQFF. In DNA form, the CDR3 reads TGTGCCAGCAGTCCCACCGGGACTATTGGGCACAATGAGCAGTTCTTC.

The rearrangement links TRBV13 to TRBJ1-2, with D maybe TRBD1 (5 bases). Deletions cut 5 bases from V and 3 bases from J, with 13 bases between. Germline V gene sequence: CDR1 PRHDT, CDR2 FYEKMQ (reference sequence). The CDR3 extends over 14 amino acids. CDR3 in DNA: TGTGCCAGCAGCGACAAGGGGAGGTACTATGGCTACACCTTC. Translation gives CASSDKGRYYGYTF.

This rearrangement joins TRBV19 to TRBJ2-7, with 9 bases matching TRBD2. Per the germline V gene, CDR1 is LNHDA and CDR2 is SQIVND (reference sequence). The CDR3 runs 14 residues. V was pared by 5 bases and J by 2 bases, with 4 bases of the junction left unmatched. The CDR3 DNA reads as TGTGCCAGTAGTTCTAGCGGGATTCCCTACGAGCAGTACTTC. This gives the protein CASSSSGIPYEQYF.

This chain links TRBV30 with TRBJ2-7; D remains ambiguous. CDR3 length equals 13 residues. With 4 bases removed from V and 0 bases from J, the gap between germline ends came to 10 bases. Germline V CDR1 and CDR2: GTSNPN, SVGIG (reference sequence). The CDR3 protein is CAWTLLSSYEQYF. CDR3 nucleotide sequence: TGTGCCTGGACTCTCCTCAGCTCCTACGAGCAGTACTTC.

The V gene is TRBV19, the J gene TRBJ2-6; D gene unclear. In germline, CDR1 is LNHDA, CDR2 SQIVND (reference sequence). The CDR3 is 15 residues long. V was shortened by 3 bases and J by 1 base, with 7 bases between the two germline ends. The CDR3 DNA is TGTGCCAGTAGTATGGGCAGGTCTGGGGCCAACGTCCTGACTTTC. Translated: CASSMGRSGANVLTF.